The source of this TCR beta chain is a study of chemoradiotherapy in HPV16-positive cancers. Germline V gene sequence: CDR1 LNHNV, CDR2 YYDKDF (reference sequence). This CDR3 is built from 15 residues. Germline trimming cut 5 bases from V and 5 bases from J; bases unmatched to any gene: 9. Assay: immunoSEQ multiplex PCR; the TCRdb copy retains only in-frame clones and omits some. The repertoire holds 1,200 or so clones, with roughly 85% as singletons. V and J are TRBV15 and TRBJ2-5; 9 positions match TRBD1. This clonotype was sampled from a human donor with HPV-associated anogenital cancer. This specimen consisted of tumor tissue, obtained from a patient who underwent chemoradiotherapy. The CDR3 bases are TGTGCCACCAGCCCCGACAGGGGGTCTCGGGAGACCCAGTACTTC. Translated, it gives CATSPDRGSRETQYF.